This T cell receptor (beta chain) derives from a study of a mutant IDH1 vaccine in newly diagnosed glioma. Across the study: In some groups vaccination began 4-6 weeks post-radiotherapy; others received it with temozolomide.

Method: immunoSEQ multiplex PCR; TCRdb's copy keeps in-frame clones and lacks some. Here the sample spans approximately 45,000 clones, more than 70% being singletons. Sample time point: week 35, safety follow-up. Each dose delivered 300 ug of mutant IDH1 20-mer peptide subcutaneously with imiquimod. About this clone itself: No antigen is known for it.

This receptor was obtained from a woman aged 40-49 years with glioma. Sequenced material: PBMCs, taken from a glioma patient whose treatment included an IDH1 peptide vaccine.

Here the CDR3 DNA reads TGCAGCAGCAACCTAGCGGGAGAGACCCAGTACTTC. Its protein product is CSSNLAGETQYF. The chain uses TRBV29-1 and TRBJ2-5; 8 nucleotides line up with TRBD2. Germline values: CDR1 SQVTM, CDR2 ANQGSEA. J was trimmed by 4 bases and V by 8 bases; bases with no gene match: 6. The CDR3 consists of 12 residues. The complete variable domain, with remaining parts taken from reference TRBV29-1 and TRBJ2-5, reads SAVISQKPSRDICQRGTSLTIQCQVDSQVTMMFWYRQQPGQSLTLIATANQGSEATYESGFVIDKFPISRPNLTFSTLTVSNMSPEDSSIYLCSSNLAGETQYFGPGTRLLVL.